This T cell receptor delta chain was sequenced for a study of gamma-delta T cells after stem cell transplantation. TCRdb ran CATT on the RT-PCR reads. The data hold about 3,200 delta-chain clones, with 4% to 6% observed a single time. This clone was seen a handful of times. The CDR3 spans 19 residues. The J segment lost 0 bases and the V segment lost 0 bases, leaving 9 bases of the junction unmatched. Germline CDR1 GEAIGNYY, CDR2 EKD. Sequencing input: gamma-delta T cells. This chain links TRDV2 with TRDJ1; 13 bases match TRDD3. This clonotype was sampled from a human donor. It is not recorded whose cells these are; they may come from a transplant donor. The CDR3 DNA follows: TGTGCCTGTGACACCGTTTCGACTGGGGGATACGAGAACACCGATAAACTCATCTTT. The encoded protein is CACDTVSTGGYENTDKLIF.